The entry below describes one TCR beta chain. Its matching antigen is unknown. The sample originates from a study of cytomegalovirus exposure and HLA in healthy donors. V lost 2 bases to trimming and J lost 2 bases, with 13 bases between them. CDR1 is GTSNPN and CDR2 is SVGIG in the germline V gene (reference sequence). The length of the CDR3 is 14 residues. Healthy bone marrow donors made up the donor group. The PCR made use of 60 Vbeta and 13 Jbeta primers. This table comes from immunoSEQ multiplex PCR, and its TCRdb copy is limited to in-frame clones, with some not included. The sample has fewer than 20,000 clones, roughly 70% seen once; the top ten hold roughly 3.6%. General study points: As a later analysis revealed, most CMV-associated TCR beta chains appeared HLA-restricted. Analyzed later, association rates of TCRs varied across HLA loci, with DRB1 most and HLA-C fewest. A link between a missense DCLRE1C variant and TCR beta V- and J-gene trimming emerged from a later analysis.

V is TRBV30 and J is TRBJ2-7, with D hard to call. The TCR was taken from a man aged 18 to 29 in good health and CMV-seronegative. The specimen was PBMCs. The CDR3: CAWSISGSTYEQYF. DNA for the CDR3: TGTGCCTGGAGTATATCGGGTTCGACCTACGAGCAGTACTTC.